The 29 T cell receptor beta chains below all came from one sample that was sequenced in a study of spatial heterogeneity in lung cancer (dated by TCRdb to the late 2010s). General conclusions and limits of the study: The tumor nonsynonymous mutation count correlated with the number of expanded alpha and beta TCRs within the tumor.

Libraries were constructed by 5' RACE. The sequencer was a NextSeq 500. Clones were called with MiXCR by TCRdb after fastp trimmed the public reads at Q25, and only in-frame beta chains were retained. Entries are consolidated by CDR3 protein sequence, retaining the most common genes and DNA. This sample is represented by a few thousand distinct CDR3 sequences; 8% of them were singletons. Roughly 9.6% of the sample belongs to the ten largest clones. The time point label for this specimen denotes: sample taken at primary tumor resection. These receptors' targets are unknown. The material was lung tumor tissue, obtained at surgery. These receptors were taken from a male donor with early-stage non-small cell lung cancer.

This clonotype is labeled medium-sized. This chain uses TRBV29-1 with TRBJ2-1, with TRBD2 matching over 9 bases. Germline lookup yields CDR1 SQVTM and CDR2 ANQGSEA. The CDR3 consists of 15 residues. The junction had 10 bases not matched to a gene; V was cut back by 7 bases and J by 3 bases. The CDR3 DNA follows: TGCAGCGCTGGGACTAGCTCCGTGATCTACAATGAGCAGTTCTTC. Protein sequence: CSAGTSSVIYNEQFF.

This clonotype was detected ten times or more. The rearrangement joins TRBV20-1 to TRBJ2-1; TRBD2 agrees at 14 bases. Trimming cost V 5 bases and J 6 bases; bases outside gene matches: 6. This CDR3 has 15 residues. Germline V CDR1 and CDR2: DFQATT, SNEGSKA (reference sequence). The CDR3 DNA sequence: TGCAGTGCTCGACTAGCGGGAGGGAGGTCCAATGAGCAGTTCTTC. Amino acids: CSARLAGGRSNEQFF.

Sample share makes this clonotype medium-sized. V and J are TRBV9 and TRBJ2-3; D call uncertain. The CDR3 consists of 13 residues. V was cut by 4 bases and J by 0 bases, with 6 bases left in between. CDR1 and CDR2 from the germline V gene are SGDLS and YYNGEE. Here the CDR3 reads CASSTQSTDTQYF. CDR3 bases: TGTGCCAGCAGCACTCAAAGCACAGATACGCAGTATTTT.

In its sample, this clonotype is medium-sized. J is TRBJ1-2 and V is TRBV7-9, with D uncertain. This CDR3 comprises 13 residues. Germline assignment: CDR1 SEHNR and CDR2 FQNEAQ (reference sequence). Trimming took 1 base from V and 8 from J, leaving 11 bases between them. For the CDR3, the DNA is TGTGCCAGCAGCTTAGGTTCCGTGGGAGGCTACACCTTC. Amino acids: CASSLGSVGGYTF.

By frequency in the sample, this clonotype is medium-sized. The rearrangement links TRBV12-3 or TRBV12-4 to TRBJ2-7; TRBD1 matches 11 bases. The CDR3 runs 15 residues. The junction had 6 bases not matched to a gene; V was cut back by 2 bases and J by 6 bases. CDR3 region: CASSLRTGGEGEQYF. The CDR3 nucleotides read TGTGCCAGCAGTTTAAGGACAGGGGGCGAAGGCGAGCAGTACTTC.

This clonotype was detected ten times or more. The gene calls are TRBV11-2 and TRBJ2-6, with D perhaps matching TRBD1 (5 bases). V was shortened by 0 bases and J by 4 bases, with 19 bases between the two germline ends. This CDR3 contains 19 residues. CDR1 is SGHAT, CDR2 FQNNGV, per germline. The CDR3, as DNA: TGTGCCAGCAGCTTAGACAGGGTGCCCTCTAGTTCCGGGGCCAACGTCCTGACTTTC. Translation gives CASSLDRVPSSSGANVLTF.

Ten or more counts support this clonotype. The rearrangement joins TRBV20-1 to TRBJ1-5; 8 bases are shared with TRBD1. CDR1 and CDR2 from the germline V gene are DFQATT and SNEGSKA (reference sequence). The CDR3 runs to 15 residues. V trimming: 7 bases; J trimming: 2 bases; junction bases outside the gene matches: 10. The CDR3: CSVPLMTGGNQPQHF. The CDR3 nucleotides read TGCAGTGTCCCCTTAATGACAGGGGGCAATCAGCCCCAGCATTTT.

By frequency in the sample, this clonotype is medium-sized. V is TRBV28 and J is TRBJ2-1, with 12 bases matching TRBD2. The CDR3 spans 15 residues. After removal of 6 bases from V and 8 bases from J, the junction contained 8 bases not matched to a gene. Germline V gene lookup returns CDR1 MDHEN and CDR2 SYDVKM. The CDR3 nucleotides are TGTGCCAGCAGCGTAAGGACTAGCGGGATCTATGAGCAGTTCTTC. Its protein is CASSVRTSGIYEQFF.

The chain links TRBV9 to TRBJ1-5, with D possibly matching TRBD1 (5 bases). The V gene's germline CDR1 is SGDLS and CDR2 YYNGEE. V dropped 4 bases and J dropped 5 bases, with 16 bases sitting between them. CDR3 size: 15 residues. The CDR3 DNA follows: TGTGCCAGCAGCCGTACGGGGACTGCTGATCAGCCCCAGCATTTT. Its translation is CASSRTGTADQPQHF.

The genes are TRBV4-2 and TRBJ1-4; unclear D gene. From germline, CDR1 is LGHNA and CDR2 YNFKEQ. V lost 1 base and J 0 bases, leaving 12 bases between the germline ends. The CDR3 totals 17 residues. CDR3 bases: TGTGCCAGCAGCCAAGGGGGAGAAAATCCAACTAATGAAAAACTGTTTTTT. This codes for CASSQGGENPTNEKLFF.

This clonotype has at least ten counts. The chain links TRBV25-1 to TRBJ2-7, with TRBD2 as a possible D gene (6 bases). The germline V and J ends were trimmed by 3 bases and 0 bases, with 18 bases remaining between them. CDR1 is MGHDK and CDR2 is SYGVNS in the germline V gene. The CDR3 has 17 residues. The CDR3: CASSDQTRGRSSYEQYF. The CDR3 DNA reads TGTGCCAGCAGTGACCAGACCCGGGGGAGGTCCTCCTACGAGCAGTACTTC.

By share of the sample, this clonotype is medium-sized. The chain joins TRBV28 to TRBJ2-7; TRBD2 aligns across 9 bases. This CDR3 comprises 16 residues. Losses at the gene ends were 6 bases for V and 4 bases for J; bases not matched to a gene: 13. In germline, CDR1 is MDHEN, CDR2 SYDVKM. The CDR3 DNA sequence: TGTGCCAGCAGCCCCCTGGGCGGGAGGGAGTTGTACGAGCAGTACTTC. Its protein product is CASSPLGGRELYEQYF.

This clonotype is classed as medium-sized. This chain uses TRBV6-2 or TRBV6-3 with TRBJ2-4; D call uncertain. Per germline, CDR1 MNHEY and CDR2 SVGEGT. Trimming shortened V by 5 bases and J by 1 base, and 9 bases separated the two germline ends. The CDR3 sequence is 14 residues long. The CDR3 DNA is TGTGCCAGCAGTCGAGTGTCGGCCAAAAACATTCAGTACTTC. The encoded protein is CASSRVSAKNIQYF.

The chain joins TRBV6-2 or TRBV6-3 to TRBJ1-1; D is unclear. The V end lost 5 bases, the J end lost 0 bases, and 7 bases lay between the germline ends. The length of the CDR3 is 13 residues. Germline-derived CDR1 and CDR2 are MNHEY and SVGEGT. The chain's CDR3 is CASSHLMNTEAFF. The CDR3 DNA reads TGTGCCAGCAGTCACCTTATGAACACTGAAGCTTTCTTT.

This clonotype was recorded at least ten times. The gene calls are TRBV7-9 and TRBJ2-7; D is uncertain. V dropped 1 base and J dropped 2 bases, with 15 bases sitting between them. The CDR3 has 16 amino acids. Germline assignment: CDR1 SEHNR and CDR2 FQNEAQ (reference sequence). The CDR3, as DNA: TGTGCCAGCAGCTTAGTTTTGGATCTCCGAACCTACGAGCAGTACTTC. Its protein product is CASSLVLDLRTYEQYF.

This clonotype is termed medium-sized. This sequence joins TRBV7-8 and TRBJ2-7, with D possibly called TRBD1 or TRBD2 (5 bases each). The CDR3 is 16 amino acids. CDR1 and CDR2 (germline): SGHVS, FQNEAQ. Deletions cut 0 bases from V and 0 bases from J, with 12 bases between. Here the CDR3 DNA reads TGTGCCAGCAGCTTAGCAACGGCAGGGAGCTCCTACGAGCAGTACTTC. It is translated as CASSLATAGSSYEQYF.

This chain uses TRBV21-1 with TRBJ1-6; TRBD1 reflects the table's D call only, with no check against the DNA. TRBV21-1 constitutes a pseudogene. This CDR3 region has 15 residues. The CDR3 nucleotides read TGTGCCAGCAGCGAGTGGACAGGGGATAATTCACCCCTCCACTTT. It specifies CASSEWTGDNSPLHF.

V usage is TRBV4-1 and J usage is TRBJ2-3; D is uncertain. This CDR3 has 14 amino acids. Germline V gene sequence: CDR1 MGHRA, CDR2 YSYEKL. The V gene lost 0 bases and the J gene lost 0 bases, with 4 bases spanning the gap. The CDR3 sequence: CASSQDRSTDTQYF. The CDR3 nucleotides read TGCGCCAGCAGCCAAGATCGAAGCACAGATACGCAGTATTTT.

In its sample, this clonotype ranks as medium-sized. The chain uses TRBV20-1 and TRBJ2-7; unclear D gene. This CDR3 has 10 residues. V was clipped by 0 bases and J by 7 bases, with 4 bases between them. CDR1 is DFQATT, CDR2 SNEGSKA, per germline (reference sequence). In DNA, the CDR3 is TGCAGTGCTAGAGATGAGGAGCAGTACTTC. Encoded protein: CSARDEEQYF.

This clonotype is categorized as medium-sized (0.01 to 0.1%). V gene TRBV20-1 combines with J gene TRBJ2-7; no reliable D call. The V end was cut by 0 bases, the J end by 2 bases, with 11 bases between. Germline V CDR1 and CDR2: DFQATT, SNEGSKA (reference sequence). The CDR3 runs to 14 residues. The CDR3 sequence: CSARDSGRTYEQYF. The CDR3 region has the DNA TGCAGTGCTAGAGACTCCGGACGGACCTACGAGCAGTACTTC.

By frequency in the sample, this clonotype is medium-sized. The chain joins TRBV5-1 to TRBJ2-2, with a possible D match to TRBD1 (6 bases). Looked up from germline, CDR1 is SGHRS and CDR2 is YFSETQ. Trimming pared 0 bases from V and 1 base from J, leaving 10 bases between. This CDR3 is built from 16 residues. The CDR3 DNA sequence: TGCGCCAGCAGCTTGGCCGAGACAGGGAACACCGGGGAGCTGTTTTTT. It yields the protein CASSLAETGNTGELFF.

The table lists this clonotype with a few counts. The chain carries TRBV4-1 and TRBJ2-5; no reliable D call. From germline, CDR1 is MGHRA and CDR2 YSYEKL. V was cut by 0 bases and J by 4 bases, with 6 bases left in between. The CDR3 is made up of 13 amino acids. CDR3 loop: CASSQDPRETQYF. CDR3 nucleotides: TGCGCCAGCAGCCAAGATCCTCGAGAGACCCAGTACTTC.

This clonotype is medium-sized by share. J is TRBJ1-4 and V is TRBV6-1, with D uncertain. CDR1 MNHNS and CDR2 SASEGT come from the germline V gene. V lost 4 bases and J 5 bases, leaving 11 bases between the germline ends. This CDR3 is built from 14 residues. DNA for the CDR3: TGTGCCAGCAGTGCAGTCAGAACGAATGAAAAACTGTTTTTT. The encoded protein is CASSAVRTNEKLFF.

Here the CDR3 DNA reads TGTGCCAGCAGTTACTCCCGCGAGCAGTACTTC. Protein: CASSYSREQYF. The chain recombines TRBV6-2 or TRBV6-3 with TRBJ2-7, with D unresolved. V was shortened by 0 bases and J by 6 bases, with 3 bases between the two germline ends. Germline V gene sequence: CDR1 MNHEY, CDR2 SVGEGT. This CDR3 is 11 amino acids long.

In its sample, this clonotype is medium-sized. The V and J genes are TRBV18 and TRBJ1-5; D gene unclear. V lost 2 bases and J lost 4, with 3 bases in between. Germline CDR1 reads KGHSH; CDR2 reads LQKENI. CDR3 length: 12 residues. The CDR3 region has the DNA TGTGCCAGCTCACCAGGGAATCAGCCCCAGCATTTT. It specifies CASSPGNQPQHF.

This clonotype is medium-sized (0.01 to 0.1%). V is TRBV20-1 and J is TRBJ2-7; D is possibly TRBD1 (5 bases). Germline CDR1 and CDR2: DFQATT and SNEGSKA (reference sequence). This CDR3 contains 15 residues. The germline V and J ends were trimmed by 0 bases and 4 bases, with 16 bases remaining between them. The CDR3 loop is CSARDRAPSVYEQYF. CDR3 sequence (DNA): TGCAGTGCTAGAGACAGGGCCCCTTCGGTGTACGAGCAGTACTTC.

By proportion, this clonotype is medium-sized. This sequence joins TRBV29-1 and TRBJ2-6, with D maybe TRBD2 (5 bases). The CDR3 is 16 residues long. CDR1 is SQVTM and CDR2 is ANQGSEA in the germline V gene. Trimming took 3 bases from V and 0 from J, leaving 12 bases between them. The CDR3: CSVEDRRDSGANVLTF. In DNA form, the CDR3 reads TGCAGCGTTGAGGACCGACGGGACTCTGGGGCCAACGTCCTGACTTTC.

In its sample, this clonotype is medium-sized. The J gene is TRBJ1-1, the V gene TRBV5-1; D might be TRBD1 (5 bases). Per germline, CDR1 SGHRS and CDR2 YFSETQ. V was shortened by 1 base and J by 5 bases, with 9 bases between the two germline ends. The CDR3 contains 13 residues. CDR3 nucleotides: TGCGCCAGCAGCTTGACAGCAGGGACTGAAGCTTTCTTT. Amino acids: CASSLTAGTEAFF.

This clonotype is classed as medium-sized. J is TRBJ2-1 and V is TRBV12-3 or TRBV12-4; 7 nucleotides agree with TRBD2. CDR3 length: 16 amino acids. With V trimmed by 3 bases and J by 9 bases, 14 bases remained unmatched. The CDR3 loop reads CASSLHYPGGGGEQFF. The CDR3 DNA follows: TGTGCCAGCAGTTTGCACTACCCGGGAGGAGGCGGTGAGCAGTTCTTC.